Below, 4 T cell receptor beta chains from the same sample are listed, as sequenced in a study of blood T cell repertoires in COVID-19. TCRdb keeps only in-frame clones here, not all; method: immunoSEQ multiplex PCR. Seen here are roughly 250,000 clones, around 90% observed once, and the top ten hold approximately 1.6%. Input material: PBMCs or T cells enriched from blood (not recorded which). These receptors were obtained from a woman between 45 and 60 years old who had recovered from COVID-19.

The rearrangement links TRBV2 to TRBJ1-5, with D unclear. Trimming left V 6 bases short and J 0 bases short, with 9 bases between. Germline V lookup: CDR1 SNHLY, CDR2 FYNNEI. The CDR3 runs to 14 residues. Written as DNA, the CDR3 is TGTGCCAGCAGAGACGACACTAGCAATCAGCCCCAGCATTTT. This codes for CASRDDTSNQPQHF.

The chain has TRBV2 and TRBJ2-2, with 16 positions matching TRBD2. Germline CDR1 SNHLY, CDR2 FYNNEI. V lost 8 bases, J lost 6 bases, and 6 bases stayed unmatched. This CDR3 is 16 amino acids long. CDR3 DNA sequence: TGTGCCAGCCAGGGACTAGCGGGAGGGCCCGCCGGGGAGCTGTTTTTT. Amino acid sequence: CASQGLAGGPAGELFF.

V and J are TRBV28 and TRBJ1-1; D perhaps matches TRBD1 (6 bases). Germline assignment: CDR1 MDHEN and CDR2 SYDVKM. Trimming took off 5 bases at V and 1 base at J, with 20 bases between the two ends. The CDR3 loop spans 17 amino acids. The CDR3 DNA reads as TGTGCCAGCAGTGCCCCGAAAGCAGGGGCAGGGAACACTGAAGCTTTCTTT. It codes for CASSAPKAGAGNTEAFF. Together with reference TRBV28 and TRBJ1-1, the CDR3 gives the full variable domain: DVKVTQSSRYLVKRTGEKVFLECVQDMDHENMFWYRQDPGLGLRLIYFSYDVKMKEKGDIPEGYSVSREKKERFSLILESASTNQTSMYLCASSAPKAGAGNTEAFFGQGTRLTVV.

The chain uses TRBV9 and TRBJ1-1, with D perhaps TRBD1 (5 bases). CDR1 is SGDLS and CDR2 is YYNGEE in the germline V gene. The CDR3 covers 16 residues. Trimming cost V 3 bases and J 0 bases, with 15 bases left between them. The CDR3 sequence is CASSAPESRVNTEAFF. Here the CDR3 DNA reads TGTGCCAGCAGCGCCCCGGAGAGCAGGGTGAACACTGAAGCTTTCTTT.